This is a list of T cell receptor beta chains from one sample in a study of T cell changes during pregnancy in multiple sclerosis. Sequencing used immunoSEQ multiplex PCR; TCRdb keeps in-frame clones, though not all of them. The data hold 14,000 or so clones, with over 90% observed a single time. Specimen: peripheral blood, collected in the second trimester of pregnancy. Every receptor here comes from a female donor in good health, enrolled as a control in a pregnancy study. The CDR3 runs from the conserved cysteine through the conserved F or W. Each record gives: V gene, clone size, D gene, J gene, CDR3 DNA, CDR3 protein. A D gene is named only where the DNA matches it firmly. For some rows the clone size is stated as once, few or many, or as a class when expanded; others skip it.

v_gene: TRBV6-5; abundance: -; d_gene: -; j_gene: TRBJ1-3; CDR3nt: TGTGCCAGCAGTTTCGGGGGTTTCTCTGGAAACACCATATATTTT; CDR3aa: CASSFGGFSGNTIYF
v_gene: TRBV6-5; abundance: -; d_gene: -; j_gene: TRBJ2-2; CDR3nt: TGTGCCAGCAGTTACCGCAGGGCGAACGGGGAGCTGTTTTTT; CDR3aa: CASSYRRANGELFF
v_gene: TRBV19; abundance: -; d_gene: TRBD1; j_gene: TRBJ2-5; CDR3nt: TGTGCCAGTAGTCCGGGACAGGGCTCGTACCAAGAGACCCAGTACTTC; CDR3aa: CASSPGQGSYQETQYF
v_gene: TRBV6-6; abundance: -; d_gene: TRBD1; j_gene: TRBJ1-2; CDR3nt: TGTGCCAGCAGTTTAAAGGGGGCGAACTATGGCTACACCTTC; CDR3aa: CASSLKGANYGYTF
v_gene: TRBV6-6; abundance: -; d_gene: -; j_gene: TRBJ1-1; CDR3nt: TGTGCCAGCAGGGGAGCACCGAACACTGAAGCTTTCTTT; CDR3aa: CASRGAPNTEAFF
v_gene: TRBV10-2; abundance: -; d_gene: TRBD1; j_gene: TRBJ2-5; CDR3nt: TGCGCCAGCAGTTACAGGGGGCAGGAGACCCAGTACTTC; CDR3aa: CASSYRGQETQYF
v_gene: TRBV6-6; abundance: once; d_gene: TRBD2; j_gene: TRBJ2-5; CDR3nt: TGTGCCAGCACAGGACTAGCGGGAGGCCGGGAGACCCAGTACTTC; CDR3aa: CASTGLAGGRETQYF
v_gene: TRBV12-5; abundance: -; d_gene: -; j_gene: TRBJ2-3; CDR3nt: TGTGCTAGTGGTTTTGGCCAGGGCACAGATACGCAGTATTTT; CDR3aa: CASGFGQGTDTQYF
v_gene: TRBV28; abundance: -; d_gene: TRBD1; j_gene: TRBJ2-7; CDR3nt: TGTGCCAGCAGACCCGGGACAGAATACTCCTACGAGCAGTACTTC; CDR3aa: CASRPGTEYSYEQYF
v_gene: TRBV18; abundance: -; d_gene: -; j_gene: TRBJ1-4; CDR3nt: TGTGCCAGCTCCCCGTCAACTAATGAAAAACTGTTTTTT; CDR3aa: CASSPSTNEKLFF
v_gene: TRBV5-1; abundance: -; d_gene: TRBD2; j_gene: TRBJ2-1; CDR3nt: TGCGCCAGCCGCGATGGACTAGTAGAATACAATGAGCAGTTCTTC; CDR3aa: CASRDGLVEYNEQFF
v_gene: TRBV5-4; abundance: -; d_gene: -; j_gene: TRBJ1-3; CDR3nt: TGTGCCAGCAGCTTGGGGCCCCAGGAACGTCAAGGAAACACCATATATTTT; CDR3aa: CASSLGPQERQGNTIYF
v_gene: TRBV4-1; abundance: -; d_gene: TRBD2; j_gene: TRBJ2-2; CDR3nt: TGCGCCAGCAGCCAAGAGGAGGTGATAGCGGGGGGGGGAACCGGGGAGCTGTTTTTT; CDR3aa: CASSQEEVIAGGGTGELFF
v_gene: TRBV25-1; abundance: once; d_gene: TRBD1; j_gene: TRBJ2-5; CDR3nt: TGTGCCAGCAGTGTCGGACAGGGTCAGACCCAGTACTTC; CDR3aa: CASSVGQGQTQYF
v_gene: TRBV28; abundance: -; d_gene: -; j_gene: TRBJ1-1; CDR3nt: TGTGCCAGCAGTTTCGGAGAAAGCACTGAAGCTTTCTTT; CDR3aa: CASSFGESTEAFF
v_gene: TRBV5-1; abundance: -; d_gene: -; j_gene: TRBJ2-5; CDR3nt: TGCGCCAGCAGCTTCGGGCGGGGCCAAGAGACCCAGTACTTC; CDR3aa: CASSFGRGQETQYF
v_gene: TRBV4-3; abundance: -; d_gene: TRBD1; j_gene: TRBJ1-4; CDR3nt: TGCGCCAGCAGCCAAGATCTGGGACAGGGCTATGCAACTAATGAAAAACTGTTTTTT; CDR3aa: CASSQDLGQGYATNEKLFF
v_gene: TRBV15; abundance: -; d_gene: TRBD1; j_gene: TRBJ2-2; CDR3nt: TGTGCCACCAGCAGGAGACAGGGCGGGACCGGGGAGCTGTTTTTT; CDR3aa: CATSRRQGGTGELFF
v_gene: TRBV29-1; abundance: -; d_gene: TRBD1; j_gene: TRBJ1-1; CDR3nt: TGCAGCGTCTCGGACAGGGGGACTGAAGCTTTCTTT; CDR3aa: CSVSDRGTEAFF
v_gene: TRBV4-2; abundance: -; d_gene: -; j_gene: TRBJ2-7; CDR3nt: TGTGCCAGCAGCCAAGGGGACTTAAACTACGAGCAGTACTTC; CDR3aa: CASSQGDLNYEQYF
v_gene: TRBV5-8; abundance: -; d_gene: TRBD1; j_gene: TRBJ2-2; CDR3nt: TGTGCCAGCAGCACCTGGACAGGGGGCCGGGCCGGGGAGCTGTTTTTT; CDR3aa: CASSTWTGGRAGELFF
v_gene: TRBV29-1; abundance: once; d_gene: -; j_gene: TRBJ1-1; CDR3nt: TGCAGCGTTGCGGTCCGGAACACTGAAGCTTTCTTT; CDR3aa: CSVAVRNTEAFF
v_gene: TRBV9; abundance: few; d_gene: TRBD2; j_gene: TRBJ2-3; CDR3nt: TGTGCCAGCAGCACGAGGCGGGGGGGCATAACAGATACGCAGTATTTT; CDR3aa: CASSTRRGGITDTQYF
v_gene: TRBV28; abundance: -; d_gene: -; j_gene: TRBJ1-3; CDR3nt: TGTGCCAGCAGTCCAGCCCGACAGGTATACTCTGGAAACACCATATATTTT; CDR3aa: CASSPARQVYSGNTIYF
v_gene: TRBV4-2; abundance: -; d_gene: -; j_gene: TRBJ1-1; CDR3nt: TGTGCCAGCAGCCAAGTGCCGGGCACTGAAGCTTTCTTT; CDR3aa: CASSQVPGTEAFF
v_gene: TRBV27; abundance: -; d_gene: TRBD1; j_gene: TRBJ1-4; CDR3nt: TGTGCCAGCAGTCCCCGGACAGGTTTTAATGAAAAACTGTTTTTT; CDR3aa: CASSPRTGFNEKLFF
v_gene: TRBV5-6; abundance: -; d_gene: -; j_gene: TRBJ1-2; CDR3nt: TGTGCCAGCAGCGATCCGGGGAACTATGGCTACACCTTC; CDR3aa: CASSDPGNYGYTF
v_gene: TRBV19; abundance: -; d_gene: -; j_gene: TRBJ2-1; CDR3nt: TGTGCCAGTAGTATAGTAGCGAGCTCCTACAATGAGCAGTTCTTC; CDR3aa: CASSIVASSYNEQFF
v_gene: TRBV5-1; abundance: -; d_gene: TRBD2; j_gene: TRBJ2-3; CDR3nt: TGCGCCAGCAGCTTGGCACTAGCGGGAGGGCCAGATACGCAGTATTTT; CDR3aa: CASSLALAGGPDTQYF
v_gene: TRBV28; abundance: -; d_gene: TRBD2; j_gene: TRBJ2-1; CDR3nt: TGTGCCACCCTAGCGGGAGCGAATGAGCAGTTCTTC; CDR3aa: CATLAGANEQFF
v_gene: TRBV30; abundance: few; d_gene: -; j_gene: TRBJ1-1; CDR3nt: TGTGCCTGGAGTGTAGACGGGGGATACCCAGGTGAAGCTTTCTTT; CDR3aa: CAWSVDGGYPGEAFF
v_gene: TRBV4-1; abundance: once; d_gene: TRBD1; j_gene: TRBJ1-3; CDR3nt: TGCGCCAGCAGCAAAGGACAGGGGGTATCTGGAAACACCATATATTTT; CDR3aa: CASSKGQGVSGNTIYF
v_gene: TRBV7-9; abundance: -; d_gene: -; j_gene: TRBJ1-2; CDR3nt: TGTGCCAGCAGCACGGACAACGGCTATGGCTACACCTTC; CDR3aa: CASSTDNGYGYTF
v_gene: TRBV27; abundance: -; d_gene: TRBD1; j_gene: TRBJ1-1; CDR3nt: TGTGCCAGCAGACCCTATCGGACAGGGGGCAACGAAGCTTTCTTT; CDR3aa: CASRPYRTGGNEAFF
v_gene: TRBV15; abundance: -; d_gene: TRBD1; j_gene: TRBJ2-7; CDR3nt: TGTGCCACCAGCAGAGCCGGGACAGGGGGCTACGAGCAGTACTTC; CDR3aa: CATSRAGTGGYEQYF